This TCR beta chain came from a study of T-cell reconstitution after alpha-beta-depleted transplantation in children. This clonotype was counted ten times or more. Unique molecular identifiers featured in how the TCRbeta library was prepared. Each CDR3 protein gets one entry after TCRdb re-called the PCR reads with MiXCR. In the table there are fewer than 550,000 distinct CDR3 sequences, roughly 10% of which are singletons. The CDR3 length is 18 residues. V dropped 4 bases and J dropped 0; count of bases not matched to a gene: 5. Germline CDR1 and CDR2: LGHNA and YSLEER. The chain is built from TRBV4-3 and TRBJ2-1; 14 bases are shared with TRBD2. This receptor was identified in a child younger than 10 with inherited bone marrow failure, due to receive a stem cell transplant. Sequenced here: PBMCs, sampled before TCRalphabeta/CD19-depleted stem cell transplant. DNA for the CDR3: TGCGCCAGCAGCCGCGGGACTAGCGGGAGTACCTCCTACAATGAGCAGTTCTTC. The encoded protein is CASSRGTSGSTSYNEQFF.